This TCR beta chain was documented in a study of blood T cell repertoires in COVID-19. On the study more broadly: The analysed material was cDNA or gDNA that came from T cells, B-cell-depleted T cells, or PBMCs.

Trimming removed 4 bases at V and 3 bases at J, with 9 bases between. Germline CDR1 is LNHDA and CDR2 is SQIVND (reference sequence). There are 13 residues in the CDR3. Method: immunoSEQ multiplex PCR; TCRdb's copy keeps in-frame clones and lacks some. Of fewer than 250,000 clones listed, 80% to 90% were seen once; the top ten hold around 20%. The sample taken for sequencing was peripheral blood. The source is a human donor in a cohort sampled during active COVID-19. This rearrangement joins TRBV19 to TRBJ1-1; tentative D call: TRBD1 (6 bases). The CDR3 sequence: CASSRTAYTEAFF. The CDR3 DNA sequence: TGTGCCAGTAGTAGGACAGCCTACACTGAAGCTTTCTTT. The full variable domain, in which reference TRBV19 and TRBJ1-1 provide the parts outside the CDR3, is DGGITQSPKYLFRKEGQNVTLSCEQNLNHDAMYWYRQDPGQGLRLIYYSQIVNDFQKGDIAEGYSVSREKKESFPLTVTSAQKNPTAFYLCASSRTAYTEAFFGQGTRLTVV.